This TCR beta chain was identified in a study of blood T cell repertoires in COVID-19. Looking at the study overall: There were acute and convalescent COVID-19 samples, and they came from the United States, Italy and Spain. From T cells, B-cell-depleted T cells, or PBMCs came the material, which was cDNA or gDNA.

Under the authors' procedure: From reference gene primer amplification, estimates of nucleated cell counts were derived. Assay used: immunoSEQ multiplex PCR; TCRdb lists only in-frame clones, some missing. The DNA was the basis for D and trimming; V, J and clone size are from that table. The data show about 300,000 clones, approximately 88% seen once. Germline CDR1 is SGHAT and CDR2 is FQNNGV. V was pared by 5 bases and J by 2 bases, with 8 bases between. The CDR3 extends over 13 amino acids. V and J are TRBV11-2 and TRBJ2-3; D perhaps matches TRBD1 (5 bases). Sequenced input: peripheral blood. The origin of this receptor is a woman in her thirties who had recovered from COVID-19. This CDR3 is CASSQGATDTQYF. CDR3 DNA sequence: TGTGCCAGCAGCCAAGGGGCCACAGATACGCAGTATTTT.